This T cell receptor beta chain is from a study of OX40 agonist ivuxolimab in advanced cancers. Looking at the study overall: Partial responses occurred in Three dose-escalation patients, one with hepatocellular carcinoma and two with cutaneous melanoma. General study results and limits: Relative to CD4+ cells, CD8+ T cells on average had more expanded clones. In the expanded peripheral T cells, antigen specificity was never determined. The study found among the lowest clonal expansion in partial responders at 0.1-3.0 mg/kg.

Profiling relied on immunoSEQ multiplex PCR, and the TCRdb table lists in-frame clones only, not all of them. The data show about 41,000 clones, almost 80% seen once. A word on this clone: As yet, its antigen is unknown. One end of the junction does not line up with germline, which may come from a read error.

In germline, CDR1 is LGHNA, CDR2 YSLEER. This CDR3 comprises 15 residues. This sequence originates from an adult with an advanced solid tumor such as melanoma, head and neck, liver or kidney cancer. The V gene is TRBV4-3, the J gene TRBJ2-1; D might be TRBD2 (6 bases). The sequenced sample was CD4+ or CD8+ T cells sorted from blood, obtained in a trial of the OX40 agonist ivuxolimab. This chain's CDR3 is CATSPGSISYNEQFF. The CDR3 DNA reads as TGCGCCACCAGCCCCGGGAGCATCTCCTACAATGAGCAGTTCTTC.